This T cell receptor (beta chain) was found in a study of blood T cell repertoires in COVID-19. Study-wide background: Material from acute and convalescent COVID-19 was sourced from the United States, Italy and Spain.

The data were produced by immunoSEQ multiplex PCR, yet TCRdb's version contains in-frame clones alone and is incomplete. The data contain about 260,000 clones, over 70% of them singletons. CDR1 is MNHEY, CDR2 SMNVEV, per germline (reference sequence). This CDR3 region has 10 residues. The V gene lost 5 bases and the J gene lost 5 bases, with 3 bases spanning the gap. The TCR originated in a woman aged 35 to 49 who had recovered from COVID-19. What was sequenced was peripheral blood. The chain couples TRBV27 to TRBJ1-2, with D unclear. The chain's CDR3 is CASSPYGYTF. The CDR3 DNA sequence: TGTGCCAGCAGTCCATATGGCTACACCTTC.